This entry describes one T cell receptor beta chain. Its antigen remains unknown. TRB rearrangements were amplified by touch-down multiplex PCR with mixed TRB-A/B primers. TCRdb re-called the multiplex PCR reads and catalogs CDR3 proteins one per entry, DNA excluded. The ten top clones account for 20% to 30%, within a sample of approximately 4,000 distinct CDR3 sequences. Some 40,000 genome equivalents of blood DNA were amplified for TRB. These data originate in a study of T cell clusters in autoimmune cytopenias. Findings of the study overall: TRB repertoire shifts in secondary cytopenia and chronic lymphocytic leukemia mostly reflected lymphoma, not autoimmunity.

Germline V gene sequence: CDR1 SGHAT, CDR2 FQNNGV. The CDR3 extends over 16 amino acids. The rearrangement uses TRBV11-2 and TRBJ2-2; TCRdb lists TRBD2, though no DNA is available to test this call. Sequences were obtained from peripheral blood. This receptor was identified in a human donor with an autoimmune cytopenia or autoimmune hepatitis (not recorded which). The CDR3 here is CASSLARLAGSGELFF.